This T cell receptor beta chain was sequenced for a study of blood T cell repertoires in COVID-19. Background on the study: The cDNA or gDNA used as material had been derived from T cells, B-cell-depleted T cells, or PBMCs.

In the original processing: Cell counts per sample came from amplifying reference gene primers. Sequencing was performed with immunoSEQ multiplex PCR; in TCRdb, only in-frame clones are kept and a portion is missing. D and trimming were read from the DNA, whereas the V and J calls and clone size are those reported in that table. The table has 180,000 or so clones, 86% seen once. Participants came from some 26 US areas, aged roughly 18 to 100 years. Membership in each cohort depended on participant-reported clinical history. Trimming pared 0 bases from V and 5 bases from J, leaving 11 bases between. Germline V lookup: CDR1 KGHSH, CDR2 LQKENI. CDR3 length: 15 amino acids.

Sequencing used PBMCs or T cells enriched from blood (not recorded which). The receptor's source is a young woman who had recovered from COVID-19. The gene calls are TRBV18 and TRBJ2-1, with unresolved D. The CDR3 DNA follows: TGTGCCAGCTCACCACCGAGGATGCAAAACAATGAGCAGTTCTTC. It encodes CASSPPRMQNNEQFF.